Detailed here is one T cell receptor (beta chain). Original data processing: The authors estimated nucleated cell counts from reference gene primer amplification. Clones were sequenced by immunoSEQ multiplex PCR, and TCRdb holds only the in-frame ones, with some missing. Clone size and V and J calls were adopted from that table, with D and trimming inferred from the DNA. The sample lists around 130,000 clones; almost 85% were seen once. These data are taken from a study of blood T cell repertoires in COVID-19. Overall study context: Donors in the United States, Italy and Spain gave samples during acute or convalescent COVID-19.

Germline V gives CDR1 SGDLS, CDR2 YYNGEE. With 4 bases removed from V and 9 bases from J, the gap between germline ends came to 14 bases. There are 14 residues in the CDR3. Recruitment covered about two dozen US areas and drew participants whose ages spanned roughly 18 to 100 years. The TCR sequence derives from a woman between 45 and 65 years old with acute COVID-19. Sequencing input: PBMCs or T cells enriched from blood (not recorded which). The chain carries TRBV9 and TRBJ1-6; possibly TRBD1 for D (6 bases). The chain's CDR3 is CASSPRGGPSPLHF. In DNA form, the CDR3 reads TGTGCCAGCAGCCCCCGTGGGGGCCCTTCACCCCTCCACTTT.